A selection of T cell receptor beta chains follows, all from one sample in a study of T cells expressing NK-cell markers. From its re-call of the 5' RACE reads, TCRdb lists each CDR3 protein once, without DNA. The specimen's table records 350,000 to 400,000 distinct CDR3 sequences. Sequences were obtained from blood T cells: a sorted CD56 or NKG2C T cell subset, CD4+ or CD8+ T cells, or bulk PBMC T cells (not recorded which). The receptors come from a woman between 45 and 60 years old in good health. CDR3s include the opening cysteine and the closing phenylalanine or tryptophan. Each record gives: V gene, J gene, CDR3 protein.

v_gene: TRBV12-3/TRBV12-4
j_gene: TRBJ2-2
CDR3aa: CASSLTRLGGGELFF

v_gene: TRBV4-1
j_gene: TRBJ1-1
CDR3aa: CASSQVFQGNTEAFF

v_gene: TRBV29-1
j_gene: TRBJ2-1
CDR3aa: CSRLAGKYNEQFF

v_gene: TRBV5-4
j_gene: TRBJ1-6
CDR3aa: CASSFPGGAGSPLHF

v_gene: TRBV6-1
j_gene: TRBJ2-1
CDR3aa: CASSEAIGRVGEQFF

v_gene: TRBV2
j_gene: TRBJ2-7
CDR3aa: CASTGALAGDEQYF

v_gene: TRBV5-1
j_gene: TRBJ2-7
CDR3aa: CASSFGLTYEQYF

v_gene: TRBV5-1
j_gene: TRBJ2-1
CDR3aa: CASSSQGDWYNEQFF

v_gene: TRBV20-1
j_gene: TRBJ2-1
CDR3aa: CSARLAGTDYNEQFF

v_gene: TRBV3-1
j_gene: TRBJ1-2
CDR3aa: CASSQVPGSNYGYTF

v_gene: TRBV4-1
j_gene: TRBJ2-1
CDR3aa: CASSQKATRTSGRATYNEQFF

v_gene: TRBV5-1
j_gene: TRBJ2-7
CDR3aa: CASRADFYEQYF

v_gene: TRBV4-1
j_gene: TRBJ1-3
CDR3aa: CASSRGESGNTIYF

v_gene: TRBV5-6
j_gene: TRBJ2-3
CDR3aa: CASSLEREGADTQYF

v_gene: TRBV20-1
j_gene: TRBJ1-4
CDR3aa: CSAAKGENEKLFF

v_gene: TRBV25-1
j_gene: TRBJ2-1
CDR3aa: CASSPRALNEQFF

v_gene: TRBV20-1
j_gene: TRBJ2-3
CDR3aa: CSARAGTGQGSTDTQYF

v_gene: TRBV20-1
j_gene: TRBJ2-3
CDR3aa: CSAGIPGGPVGTDTQYF

v_gene: TRBV7-9
j_gene: TRBJ2-5
CDR3aa: CASSVSGTGGETQYF

v_gene: TRBV6-6
j_gene: TRBJ2-7
CDR3aa: CASSSPDRGRIYEQYF

v_gene: TRBV5-1
j_gene: TRBJ2-3
CDR3aa: CASSLAPSGSKDTQYF

v_gene: TRBV12-3/TRBV12-4
j_gene: TRBJ1-5
CDR3aa: CASNDRAGQPQHF

v_gene: TRBV12-3/TRBV12-4
j_gene: TRBJ1-6
CDR3aa: CASSSQADYNSPLHF

v_gene: TRBV11-2
j_gene: TRBJ2-2
CDR3aa: CASSFLRGTGELFF

v_gene: TRBV4-1
j_gene: TRBJ2-7
CDR3aa: CASSQDFPGTGKDEQYF